The following is a T cell receptor beta chain sequence with its context. It has no known antigen specificity. Relative to the germline gene, one junction end is altered; a read error may explain this. Read against the paper, the sample's time point label means: sample taken at primary tumor resection. For TCR sequencing, whole RNA was extracted from tumor and nontumor lung tissue, or from cryopreserved PBMC samples, and no cell sorting was done. The donors were 70 or so patients from the lung TRACERx cohort who had early-stage, untreated non-small cell lung cancer. Patients were selected for TCR sequencing only if sufficient RNA was available from at least two tumor regions. From the cysteine through the phenylalanine, the CDR3 covers 15 amino acids. The DNA shown is the 45-base CDR3, in frame from base 1. CDR1 and CDR2 (SGDLS, YYNGEE) derive from the germline V gene. The data were taken from a study of spatial heterogeneity in lung cancer (dated by TCRdb to the late 2010s). Context from the whole study: More beta-chain than alpha-chain transcripts were consistently detected, likely reflecting higher beta-chain transcript abundance. In the raw uncorrected reads, each unique combination of TCR and UMI appeared more than ten times on average. Both alpha and beta chains were TCR-sequenced in approximately 220 tumor regions, about 69 matched nontumor lung samples and 45 to 60 PBMC samples obtained at surgery. The study linked features of the TCR repertoire to counts of nonsynonymous mutations, which were determined by whole-exome sequencing of tumor tissue. In non-small cell lung cancer, the study made a quantitative comparison of TCR alpha and beta repertoires among multiple tumor regions, matched nontumor lung and blood.

Library generation was performed with 5' RACE. Data came from a NextSeq 500. To allow correction of PCR and sequencing errors, the TCR library protocol tagged every TCR cDNA molecule with a unique molecular identifier. On the study's bioinformatics: TCR identification, UMI-based error correction and CDR3 extraction were performed with Decombinator tools. Expanded TCRs were defined as those above a frequency of 2 per 1,000, corresponding to the top 1% of the tumor frequency distribution. Rényi diversity was computed with the R vegan package after subsampling each repertoire 100 times to 5,000 TCRs. CDR3 similarity networks were built from amino acid triplet string-kernel similarity, connecting CDR3s with pairwise similarity above 0.82. TCRdb redid the processing of the public reads, applying fastp at Q25 and MiXCR, and retained in-frame beta chains. Each record represents a unique CDR3 protein, reported with the most common genes and DNA among its rows. What appears here as the V and J calls and clone size reflects TCRdb's work, not the paper's. The sample records fewer than 40,000 distinct CDR3 sequences, around 7.5% of which are singletons. The leading ten clones occupy approximately 30% of the sample.

General conclusions and limits of the study: Ubiquitous expanded tumor TCRs were found in blood more often at tumor resection than at routine follow-up. Additional single-cell paired TCR alpha and beta sequencing was considered necessary to confirm, at a functional level, the hypothesis that regional TCRs recognize regional mutations.

This TCR came from a male donor with early-stage non-small cell lung cancer. In this chain, TRBV9 is recombined with TRBJ1-4, with the D gene too uncertain to name. The sequenced sample was PBMCs, obtained at surgery. This receptor carries the CDR3 CASSVGDNLNGKLFF. The sequenced DNA is TGTGCCAGCAGCGTAGGAGACAACCTCAATGGAAAACTGTTTTTT.